This is a list of T cell receptor beta chains from one sample in a study of OX40 agonist ivuxolimab in advanced cancers. The method was immunoSEQ multiplex PCR; TCRdb's version includes in-frame clones alone and lacks a portion of them. This table holds approximately 30,000 clones, 86% found once. Sequenced here: CD4+ or CD8+ T cells sorted from blood, sampled in a trial of the OX40 agonist ivuxolimab. The source is an adult with an advanced solid tumor such as melanoma, head and neck, liver or kidney cancer. CDR3s include the opening cysteine and the closing phenylalanine or tryptophan. D genes are given only for firm matches. Size is omitted from some rows. Given values are once, few, many or a class for expanded clones.

clone size	V gene	J gene	D gene	CDR3 DNA	CDR3 protein
-	TRBV27	TRBJ2-7	-	TGTGCCAGCAGTTTAGGTCGAGTGGGGTACGAGCAGTACTTC	CASSLGRVGYEQYF
-	TRBV7-9	TRBJ2-5	TRBD1	TGTGCCAGCAGCTTAACTAAGACAGGGGGCGGTGAGACCCAGTACTTC	CASSLTKTGGGETQYF
-	TRBV6-1	TRBJ2-4	TRBD2	TGTGCCAGCATGGGGCGGGAGGTCTCCAAAAACATTCAGTACTTC	CASMGREVSKNIQYF
-	TRBV7-9	TRBJ2-5	-	TGTGCCAGCAGCGGAGCGGGGACACTGGTTCAAGAGACCCAGTACTTC	CASSGAGTLVQETQYF
-	TRBV7-8	TRBJ2-3	-	TGTGCCAGCAGCTTGGGGAGACACCCAGATACGCAGTATTTT	CASSLGRHPDTQYF
-	TRBV28	TRBJ1-5	-	TGTGCCAGCAGTTTCCCCCCCGGCCTTAATCAGCCCCAGCATTTT	CASSFPPGLNQPQHF
-	TRBV27	TRBJ2-7	-	TGTGCCAGCAGTTTATCGAGGACAGTCTACGAGCAGTACTTC	CASSLSRTVYEQYF
-	TRBV28	TRBJ2-7	-	TGTGCCAGCAGTCCCGGGACAAGGCATGGGTACGAGCAGTACTTC	CASSPGTRHGYEQYF
-	TRBV10-2	TRBJ1-1	-	TGCGCCAGCAACCAGATCATAGGTGGCACTGAAGCTTTCTTT	CASNQIIGGTEAFF
-	TRBV27	TRBJ2-7	-	TGTGCCAGCAGTTTAGATACGCGCACGAGAGACGAGCAGTACTTC	CASSLDTRTRDEQYF
-	TRBV7-2	TRBJ1-2	-	TGTGCCAGCAGCTTAGACAGGGACAACTATGGCTACACCTTC	CASSLDRDNYGYTF
once	TRBV5-1	TRBJ2-2	-	TGCGCCAGCAGCTTGGGGGGCCACGGGGAGCTGTTTTTT	CASSLGGHGELFF
-	TRBV19	TRBJ2-3	TRBD2	TGTGCCAGTAGTATAGACCGCGGGGCCTACGGGACTAACACAGATACGCAGTATTTT	CASSIDRGAYGTNTDTQYF
-	TRBV2	TRBJ1-4	-	TGTGCCAGCAGTGATAGGCAGGGAAACGAAAAACTGTTTTTT	CASSDRQGNEKLFF
-	TRBV28	TRBJ1-2	TRBD1	TGTGCCAGCAGTGGACAGGTTTTTGGCTACACCTTC	CASSGQVFGYTF
-	TRBV13	TRBJ2-7	TRBD1	TGTGCCAGCAGCGAGGGGACAGGGGCCGACTACGAGCAGTACTTC	CASSEGTGADYEQYF
-	TRBV6-6	TRBJ2-7	TRBD1	TGTGCCAGCAGTTACTCGCCCGGGACAGGGGGCGACGAGCAGTACTTC	CASSYSPGTGGDEQYF
-	TRBV4-3	TRBJ2-1	-	TGCGCCAGCAGAAAACAACCAGAGGGGCAGTACGGCAATGAGCAGTTCTTC	CASRKQPEGQYGNEQFF
-	TRBV29-1	TRBJ2-7	TRBD1	TGCAGCGTTGGGGACAGCCCCTACGAGCAGTACTTC	CSVGDSPYEQYF
-	TRBV29-1	TRBJ1-1	-	TGCAGCGTTGAAGTCTGGGGGCAGAACACTGAAGCTTTCTTT	CSVEVWGQNTEAFF
-	TRBV5-1	TRBJ2-5	TRBD1	TGCGCCAGCACCCCGACAGGGTTGGTCCCCCAAGAGACCCAGTACTTC	CASTPTGLVPQETQYF
-	TRBV13	TRBJ2-7	TRBD2	TGTGCCAGCAGCCTTGGGACTAGCGGATCCTACGAGCAGTACTTC	CASSLGTSGSYEQYF
-	TRBV9	TRBJ2-7	-	TGTGCCAGCAGCGTAAAGGCAGGGAACTCCTACGAGCAGTACTTC	CASSVKAGNSYEQYF
-	TRBV27	TRBJ2-7	-	TGTGCCAGCAGTTTTAACCGGGACACCTACGAGCAGTACTTC	CASSFNRDTYEQYF
-	TRBV4-1	TRBJ2-5	-	TGCGCCAGCAGCCAGGGACACAGGTTACAAGAGACCCAGTACTTC	CASSQGHRLQETQYF
once	TRBV5-5	TRBJ2-7	-	TGTGCCAGCAGCTTTGGACTTGGTGGGGCTATTGGGCAGTACTTC	CASSFGLGGAIGQYF
-	TRBV27	TRBJ2-6	TRBD1	TGTGCCAGCAGCCCATATGCGGTGGGGACAGGGGACTCTGGGGCCAACGTCCTGACTTTC	CASSPYAVGTGDSGANVLTF
once	TRBV7-9	TRBJ2-5	-	TGTGCCAGCAGCTTAATCGCGGGAGAGACCCAGTACTTC	CASSLIAGETQYF
-	TRBV28	TRBJ2-7	TRBD1	TGTGCCAGCAGTTACGGCCCCGGGACAGGGGTACACGAGCAGTACTTC	CASSYGPGTGVHEQYF
-	TRBV2	TRBJ2-7	-	TGTGCCAGCAGTGCGTCGATATACTACGAGCAGTACTTC	CASSASIYYEQYF
-	TRBV29-1	TRBJ2-7	-	TGCAGCGTTGAAGTGAAAAGGGGGTCCTACGAGCAGTACTTC	CSVEVKRGSYEQYF
-	TRBV9	TRBJ2-5	-	TGTGCCAGCAGCGTAGGGAACCAGGTGCAAGAGACCCAGTACTTC	CASSVGNQVQETQYF
-	TRBV4-3	TRBJ2-7	TRBD1	TGCGCCAGCAGCAAATCTCCAGGGGGCTCCTACGAGCAGTACTTC	CASSKSPGGSYEQYF
-	TRBV7-9	TRBJ1-1	-	TGTGCCAGCAGCTTAGTTCTGGGCGCGACTGAAGCTTTCTTT	CASSLVLGATEAFF
-	TRBV27	TRBJ1-1	TRBD1	TGTGCCAGCAGTTTTTCCGGGACAGGGGGTGAAGCTTTCTTT	CASSFSGTGGEAFF
-	TRBV6-5	TRBJ1-1	-	TGTGCCAGCAATTATCGGAGGAACACTGAAGCTTTCTTT	CASNYRRNTEAFF
-	TRBV28	TRBJ2-4	TRBD2	TGTGCCAGCAGTCTCTATCGGGGGGATTCGGAAAACATTCAGTACTTC	CASSLYRGDSENIQYF
-	TRBV28	TRBJ1-2	-	TGTGCCAGCAGCTCTGGTGGTGGCTACACCTTC	CASSSGGGYTF
-	TRBV7-9	TRBJ1-4	-	TGTGCCAGCAGCTTAGCTGTGGGGGCAACTAATGAAAAACTGTTTTTT	CASSLAVGATNEKLFF
-	TRBV27	TRBJ1-1	-	TGTGCCAGCAGTTTATTCGGGGGGAACACTGAAGCTTTCTTT	CASSLFGGNTEAFF
-	TRBV28	TRBJ1-4	-	TGTGCCAGCAGTTTGCAAGGTAGCGAAAAACTGTTTTTT	CASSLQGSEKLFF
-	TRBV14	TRBJ2-7	TRBD1	TGTGCCAGCAGCCTCGGGACAGCACGGTACTTC	CASSLGTARYF
-	TRBV27	TRBJ1-4	-	TGTGCCAGCAGTTGGACGCCAACTAATGAAAAACTGTTTTTT	CASSWTPTNEKLFF
-	TRBV4-1	TRBJ2-7	-	TGCGCCAGCAGCCAAGATCCAGTAGTTGTAGGGGCCGCCTACGAGCAGTACTTC	CASSQDPVVVGAAYEQYF
-	TRBV9	TRBJ2-2	-	TGTGCCAGCAGCGAATACCCCGGGGAGCTGTTTTTT	CASSEYPGELFF
-	TRBV27	TRBJ2-3	-	TGTGCCTCGAGTGGGCCCTCGAGCACAGATACGCAGTATTTT	CASSGPSSTDTQYF
once	TRBV6-1	TRBJ1-5	TRBD1	TGTGCCAGCAGTGAAGCGGGCGCAGGGGGCGCGGGTCAGCCCCAGCATTTT	CASSEAGAGGAGQPQHF
-	TRBV28	TRBJ2-7	TRBD1	TGTGCCAGCTTTCCCCACGGGGGACAGGGCTACGAGCAGTACTTC	CASFPHGGQGYEQYF
-	TRBV13	TRBJ2-7	TRBD2	TGTGCCAGCAGCCCCGAGACTAGCGCAGAGCAGTACTTC	CASSPETSAEQYF
-	TRBV4-1	TRBJ2-7	-	TGCGCCAGCAGCCAGCTTACAGGGAGTATAGAGCAGTACTTC	CASSQLTGSIEQYF
-	TRBV5-5	TRBJ2-4	-	TGTGCCAGCAGCTTGCTCGGGAGATTGGACATTCAGTACTTC	CASSLLGRLDIQYF